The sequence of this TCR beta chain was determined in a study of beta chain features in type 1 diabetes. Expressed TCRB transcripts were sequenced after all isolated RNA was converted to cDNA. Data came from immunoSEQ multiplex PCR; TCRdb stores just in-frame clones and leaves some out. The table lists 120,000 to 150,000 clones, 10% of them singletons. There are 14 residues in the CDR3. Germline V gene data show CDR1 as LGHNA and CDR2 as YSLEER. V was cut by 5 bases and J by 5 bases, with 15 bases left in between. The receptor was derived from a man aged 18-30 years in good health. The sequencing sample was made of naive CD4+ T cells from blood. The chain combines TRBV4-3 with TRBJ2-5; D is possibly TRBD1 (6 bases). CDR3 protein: CASSLQGSPETQYF. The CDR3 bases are TGCGCCAGCAGCTTACAGGGATCCCCCGAGACCCAGTACTTC.